One T cell receptor beta chain is described in this entry. Participants' own reports of clinical history determined their cohort assignment. The sample originates from a study of blood T cell repertoires in COVID-19. The CDR3 is made up of 12 amino acids. The V and J ends lost 5 bases and 16 bases respectively, with 18 bases between them. In the original workflow: It was from reference gene primer amplification that nucleated cell counts were estimated. The assay was immunoSEQ multiplex PCR, and TCRdb's table has in-frame clones only and misses some. That table gives V, J and clone size, and the DNA gave D and trimming. The table has more than 300,000 clones, roughly 92% seen once; the top ten hold 0.8% to 0.9%.

This chain joins TRBV12-3 or TRBV12-4 and TRBJ1-3; maybe TRBD1 (5 bases). The sequence derives from a middle-aged woman who had been exposed to COVID-19. Sequenced input: PBMCs or T cells enriched from blood (not recorded which). CDR3 nucleotides: TGTGCCAGCAGTGAGTCAAGGGGTGGTCGGTATTTT. Translating gives CASSESRGGRYF.